The clone carrying this T cell receptor (beta chain) was counted between two and nine times. Its matching antigen is unknown. Orbital computed tomography, together with clinical symptoms, serum thyroxine, TRAb and thyroid ultrasound, was used for diagnosis. This sample is drawn from a study of Graves' ophthalmopathy and Graves' hyperthyroidism. Study-level information: In this cohort's terms, stable hyperthyroidism meant no ophthalmopathy by 18 months of follow-up.

Study-level points and caveats: A model of 13 signatures distinguished ophthalmopathy from stable hyperthyroidism at roughly 86% sensitivity and 65% to 84% specificity.

Investigators amplified TCR beta CDR3 regions from RNA transcripts. Second-round multiplex PCR came after a first-round RT-PCR that employed HTBI primers. TCRdb reprocessed the multiplex PCR reads via MiXCR and lists one record per CDR3 protein. The profile shows over a million distinct CDR3 sequences, about 40% of them singletons. CDR1 LNHDA and CDR2 SQIVND come from the germline V gene (reference sequence). CDR3 length equals 18 residues. V was cut by 5 bases and J by 6 bases, with 28 bases left in between. This sequence was found in an adult man with Graves' hyperthyroidism. The rearrangement uses TRBV19 and TRBJ1-2; D perhaps matches TRBD1 (6 bases). Material: peripheral blood or thyroid tissue (not recorded which). The CDR3 region has the DNA TGTGCCAGTAGTTCCCGAACTCGACCCAGGGGAACCTTTGATGGCTACACCTTC. This sequence encodes CASSSRTRPRGTFDGYTF.